Following are 9 T cell receptor beta chains from one sample sequenced in a study of breast tumors, draining lymph nodes, adjacent tissues. MiXCR was run by TCRdb on the multiplex PCR reads, yielding one entry per CDR3 protein. The repertoire holds a few hundred thousand distinct CDR3 sequences, with 30% to 35% as singletons. Axillary draining lymph nodes of breast cancer patients supplied the node samples. Sequences were obtained from axillary lymph node tissue. The receptors were gathered from a female donor with breast cancer. Some clones in this sample may be carry-over from other donors' samples.

In this sample, this clonotype turned up once. V usage is TRBV20-1 and J usage is TRBJ1-2; TRBD1 matches at 8 bases. CDR3 length: 14 amino acids. V lost 6 bases and J lost 2; bases outside the gene matches: 8. Per the germline V gene, CDR1 is DFQATT and CDR2 is SNEGSKA (reference sequence). The CDR3 nucleotides read TGCAGTGCCTTACTAGGGGACAGGAACTATGGCTACACCTTC. It codes for CSALLGDRNYGYTF.

As for this clonotype: This clone may be a read error of a much larger clone one base away. This chain uses TRBV6-1 with TRBJ2-5; D tentatively reads TRBD1 or TRBD2 (5 bases each). CDR1 MNHNS and CDR2 SASEGT come from the germline V gene. CDR3 length: 13 residues. V lost 4 bases and J 4 bases, leaving 10 bases between the germline ends. The CDR3 DNA reads TGTGCCAGCAGTGCGGGACGGGCAGAGACCCAGTACTTC. As protein: CASSAGRAETQYF.

V and J are TRBV20-1 and TRBJ2-5; D possibly matches TRBD1 or TRBD2 (5 bases each). CDR3 size: 15 residues. Germline V gene sequence: CDR1 DFQATT, CDR2 SNEGSKA (reference sequence). With 6 bases removed from V and 4 bases from J, the gap between germline ends came to 21 bases. As DNA, the CDR3 is TGCAGTGCGCGGATGAGAGGGGAATGGAGAGAGACCCAGTACTTC. Protein: CSARMRGEWRETQYF.

At least ten counts were recorded for this clonotype. The chain combines TRBV3-1 with TRBJ1-2; no firm D call. The length of the CDR3 is 15 residues. Trimming cost V 5 bases and J 3 bases, with 16 bases left between them. Germline V gene data show CDR1 as LGHDT and CDR2 as YNNKEL (reference sequence). The CDR3 region is CASSFQVPAYYGYTF. CDR3 nucleotides: TGTGCCAGCAGCTTTCAGGTGCCAGCCTACTATGGCTACACCTTC.

This chain links TRBV27 with TRBJ2-2, with D uncertain. Germline loops: CDR1 MNHEY, CDR2 SMNVEV (reference sequence). Trimming pared 3 bases from V and 4 bases from J, leaving 9 bases between. The length of the CDR3 is 14 residues. The CDR3 DNA reads TGTGCCAGCAGTTTGAAAGGGATCACCGGGGAGCTGTTTTTT. Translated, it gives CASSLKGITGELFF.

This clonotype was found many times. V gene TRBV7-6 combines with J gene TRBJ2-2; D is undetermined. CDR1 is SGHVS, CDR2 FNYEAQ, per germline. V was pared by 1 base and J by 1 base, with 4 bases between. The CDR3 length is 14 residues. The CDR3 here is CASSLVLNTGELFF. In DNA form, the CDR3 reads TGTGCCAGCAGCTTAGTTCTGAACACCGGGGAGCTGTTTTTT. Full variable domain (outside the CDR3, taken from reference TRBV7-6 and TRBJ2-2): GAGVSQSPRYKVTKRGQDVALRCDPISGHVSLYWYRQALGQGPEFLTYFNYEAQQDKSGLPNDRFSAERPEGSISTLTIQRTEQRDSAMYRCASSLVLNTGELFFGEGSRLTVL.

This clonotype was recorded many times. V usage is TRBV7-8 and J usage is TRBJ2-6; D gene unclear. This CDR3 contains 16 residues. The germline V gene has CDR1 SGHVS and CDR2 FQNEAQ. V was cut by 4 bases and J by 0 bases, with 10 bases left in between. The CDR3 coding sequence is TGTGCCAGCAGCTCTAATCGGGCCTCTGGGGCCAACGTCCTGACTTTC. It codes for CASSSNRASGANVLTF.

V gene TRBV7-3 combines with J gene TRBJ2-1, with TRBD2 matching 9 bases. The CDR3 sequence is 14 residues long. Germline loops: CDR1 SGHTA, CDR2 FQGTGA. Trimming cost V 4 bases and J 15 bases; bases outside gene matches: 13. CDR3 coding DNA: TGTGCCAGCAGCTATAGCGGGGGATACACGGCTGTGTTCTTC. Its translation is CASSYSGGYTAVFF.

The sample holds a few counts of this clonotype. The chain recombines TRBV28 with TRBJ2-7; 9 bases agree with TRBD2. Germline CDR1 MDHEN, CDR2 SYDVKM. With V trimmed by 6 bases and J by 3 bases, 3 bases remained unmatched. The CDR3 runs 13 residues. CDR3 loop: CASRSGRYYEQYF. The CDR3 DNA reads as TGTGCCAGCAGAAGCGGGAGGTACTACGAGCAGTACTTC. Full variable domain (missing parts from reference TRBV28 and TRBJ2-7): DVKVTQSSRYLVKRTGEKVFLECVQDMDHENMFWYRQDPGLGLRLIYFSYDVKMKEKGDIPEGYSVSREKKERFSLILESASTNQTSMYLCASRSGRYYEQYFGPGTRLTVT.